This T cell receptor (beta chain) stems from a study of technical replicates of blood from four donors. A single count supports this clone. This table comes from immunoSEQ multiplex PCR, and its TCRdb copy is limited to in-frame clones, with some not included. The sample gives 70,000 to 95,000 clones, over 90% of which show up once; more than 0.2% is in the top ten. The V end was cut by 6 bases, the J end by 1 base, with 3 bases between. This CDR3 has 12 amino acids. Germline V gives CDR1 MRHNA, CDR2 SNTAGT. Input material: T cells isolated from PBMCs. The gene calls are TRBV6-4 and TRBJ2-2, with D unclear. The clonotype comes from a human donor in good health. The CDR3 sequence is CASRQNTGELFF. The CDR3 bases are TGTGCCAGCAGACAGAACACCGGGGAGCTGTTTTTT.